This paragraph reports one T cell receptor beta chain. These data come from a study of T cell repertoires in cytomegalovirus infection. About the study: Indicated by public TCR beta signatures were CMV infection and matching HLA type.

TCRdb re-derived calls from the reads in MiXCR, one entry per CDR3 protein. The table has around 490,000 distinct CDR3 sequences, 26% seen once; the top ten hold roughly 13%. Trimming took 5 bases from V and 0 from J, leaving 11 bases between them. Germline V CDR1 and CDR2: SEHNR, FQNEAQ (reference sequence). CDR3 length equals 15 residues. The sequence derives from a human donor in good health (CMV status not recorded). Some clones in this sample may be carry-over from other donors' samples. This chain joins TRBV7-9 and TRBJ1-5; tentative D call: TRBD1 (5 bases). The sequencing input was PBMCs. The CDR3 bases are TGTGCCAGCAGCACGGGGACGGATAGCAATCAGCCCCAGCATTTT. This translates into CASSTGTDSNQPQHF.